This T cell receptor (beta chain) was documented in a study of regulatory T cells in long-lasting Graves disease. For TCR beta, libraries came from iRepertoire HTBI primers and Arm-PCR of CDR3 regions. TCRdb analysed the multiplex PCR reads with MiXCR anew, one entry per CDR3 protein. The table shows roughly 430,000 distinct CDR3 sequences, with 16% occurring only once. This clonotype was detected only a few times. Time point defined: newly diagnosed GD, antithyroid drugs for less than 3 months. After RNA was extracted from PBMCs, the TCR library was made from it. These data were also reused for a study on T cells in Graves' hyperthyroidism and ophthalmopathy. This second study notes: The HTBI set primed first-round TCR CDR3 RT-PCR.

The origin of this receptor is a woman in her twenties or thirties with Graves disease. Sample: peripheral blood mononuclear cells (PBMCs), taken at new diagnosis, from a patient treated with antithyroid drugs.

CDR3 sequence reads: CASRPALYNEQFF. The CDR3 DNA follows: TGTGCCAGCAGGCCGGCCCTTTACAATGAGCAGTTCTTC. The chain has TRBV11-1 and TRBJ2-1; the D is unclear. The CDR3 length is 13 residues. Trimming left V 6 bases short and J 4 bases short, with 10 bases between. Germline V CDR1 and CDR2: SGHAT, FQDESV (reference sequence).